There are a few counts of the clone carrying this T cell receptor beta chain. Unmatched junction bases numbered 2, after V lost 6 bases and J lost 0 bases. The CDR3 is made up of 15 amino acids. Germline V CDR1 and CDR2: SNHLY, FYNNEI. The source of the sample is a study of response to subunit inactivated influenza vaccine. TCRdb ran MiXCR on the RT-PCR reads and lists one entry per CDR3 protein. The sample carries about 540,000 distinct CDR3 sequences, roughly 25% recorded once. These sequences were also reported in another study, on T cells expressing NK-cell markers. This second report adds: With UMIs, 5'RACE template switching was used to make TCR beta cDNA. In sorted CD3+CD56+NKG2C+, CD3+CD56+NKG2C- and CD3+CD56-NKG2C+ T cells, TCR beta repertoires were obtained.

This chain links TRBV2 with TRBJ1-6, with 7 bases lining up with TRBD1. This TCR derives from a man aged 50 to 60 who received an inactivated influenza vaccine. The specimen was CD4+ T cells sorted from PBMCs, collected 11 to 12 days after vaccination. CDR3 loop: CASRDRSSYNSPLHF. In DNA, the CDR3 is TGTGCCAGCAGGGACAGGAGCTCCTATAATTCACCCCTCCACTTT.